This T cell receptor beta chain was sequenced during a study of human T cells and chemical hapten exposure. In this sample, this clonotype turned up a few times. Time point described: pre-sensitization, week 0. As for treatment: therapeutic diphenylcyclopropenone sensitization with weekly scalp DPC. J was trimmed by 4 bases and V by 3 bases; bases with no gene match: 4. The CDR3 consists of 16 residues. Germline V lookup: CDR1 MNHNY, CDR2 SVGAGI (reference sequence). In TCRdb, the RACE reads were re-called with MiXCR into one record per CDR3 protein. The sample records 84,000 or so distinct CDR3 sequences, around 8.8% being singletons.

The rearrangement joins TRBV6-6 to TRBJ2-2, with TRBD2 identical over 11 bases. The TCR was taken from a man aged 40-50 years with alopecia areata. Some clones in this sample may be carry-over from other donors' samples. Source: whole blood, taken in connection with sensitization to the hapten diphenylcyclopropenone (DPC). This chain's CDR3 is CASSYLAGGRTGELFF. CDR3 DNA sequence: TGTGCCAGCAGTTATTTAGCGGGAGGGCGCACCGGGGAGCTGTTTTTT.